One sample yielded the 15 T cell receptor beta chains listed below, sequenced in a study of blood T cell repertoires in COVID-19. TCRdb's table, derived via immunoSEQ multiplex PCR, lists solely in-frame clones and lacks some. The table records around 63,000 clones, over 75% of them present only once. The sample taken for sequencing was peripheral blood. Receptor source: a man aged 55 to 70 with acute or convalescent COVID-19.

The rearrangement joins TRBV30 to TRBJ1-1; D remains unclear. Between the trimmed V and J ends, which lost 2 bases and 4 bases, there was a span of 8 bases. CDR3 length: 12 amino acids. Germline assignment: CDR1 GTSNPN and CDR2 SVGIG (reference sequence). CDR3 sequence (DNA): TGTGCCTGGAGTACCAGCGCCACTGAAGCTTTCTTT. It codes for CAWSTSATEAFF.

The chain employs TRBV11-1 and TRBJ2-3; no reliable D call. Germline lookup yields CDR1 SGHAT and CDR2 FQDESV (reference sequence). The CDR3 runs 12 residues. V gave up 3 bases and J gave up 3 bases, with 4 bases separating them. This CDR3 reads CASSFITDTQYF. Written as DNA, the CDR3 is TGTGCCAGCAGCTTTATTACAGATACGCAGTATTTT.

The genes are TRBV12-3 or TRBV12-4 and TRBJ1-1; D is unresolved. Trimming shortened V by 7 bases and J by 5 bases, and 14 bases separated the two germline ends. The CDR3 is made up of 13 amino acids. The CDR3 region has the DNA TGTGCCAGCACCCCTCGGGATAGGACTGAAGCTTTCTTT. It codes for CASTPRDRTEAFF.

The sample holds one count of this clone. The chain recombines TRBV21-1 with TRBJ2-7; TRBD1 is taken as the D call from the table, unchecked against the DNA. TRBV21-1 is a pseudogene. There are 15 residues in the CDR3. This chain's CDR3 is CASSNREDRVSEQYF. The CDR3 coding sequence is TGTGCCAGCAGCAACCGGGAGGACAGGGTTTCCGAGCAGTACTTC.

This chain uses TRBV19 with TRBJ2-6; 9 positions match TRBD1. Germline CDR1 and CDR2: LNHDA and SQIVND (reference sequence). This CDR3 has 18 amino acids. After removal of 5 bases from V and 0 bases from J, the junction contained 8 bases not matched to a gene. CDR3 DNA: TGTGCCAGTAGTCCTCACAGGGGGCCCGGCTCTGGGGCCAACGTCCTGACTTTC. Translated: CASSPHRGPGSGANVLTF.

The V and J genes are TRBV27 and TRBJ2-1; 8 nucleotides line up with TRBD2. V trimming: 3 bases; J trimming: 3 bases; junction bases outside the gene matches: 4. The germline CDR1 and CDR2 sequences are MNHEY and SMNVEV (reference sequence). The CDR3 runs to 15 residues. CDR3 in amino acids: CASSLGGGLYNEQFF. DNA of the CDR3: TGTGCCAGCAGTTTGGGCGGGGGGCTCTACAATGAGCAGTTCTTC.

The CDR3 DNA reads as TGTGCCAGCAGCCAAAGACAGGGGGCGGGAGAAAAACTGTTTTTT. This gives the protein CASSQRQGAGEKLFF. The rearrangement links TRBV7-6 to TRBJ1-4, with TRBD1 matching 10 bases. The V gene end was trimmed by 5 bases and the J gene end by 8 bases; junction bases not matched to a gene: 8. This CDR3 is 15 amino acids long. In germline, CDR1 is SGHVS, CDR2 FNYEAQ.

CDR3 DNA: TGTGCCGGGACCCGGACAGGGCAGGCAGATACGCAGTATTTT. It codes for CAGTRTGQADTQYF. This rearrangement joins TRBV2 to TRBJ2-3; 8 bases map to TRBD1. Losses at the gene ends were 11 bases for V and 4 bases for J; bases not matched to a gene: 11. Germline loops: CDR1 SNHLY, CDR2 FYNNEI. CDR3 length: 14 residues.

The chain is built from TRBV19 and TRBJ2-1, with TRBD2 matching over 10 bases. Germline trimming cut 3 bases from V and 6 bases from J; bases unmatched to any gene: 5. The CDR3 is 15 amino acids. Per the germline V gene, CDR1 is LNHDA and CDR2 is SQIVND (reference sequence). The CDR3 region has the DNA TGTGCCAGTAGTATCCCACTAGCGGGGTCCAATGAGCAGTTCTTC. Protein sequence: CASSIPLAGSNEQFF.

J is TRBJ2-1 and V is TRBV12-3 or TRBV12-4; 7 bases are shared with TRBD1. The CDR3 covers 11 residues. The V segment lost 5 bases and the J segment 10 bases; nucleotides outside the gene matches: 2. The CDR3: CASSDRVEQFF. The CDR3 DNA is TGTGCCAGCAGTGACAGGGTCGAGCAGTTCTTC.

The chain recombines TRBV29-1 with TRBJ2-5; a possible D gene is TRBD1 (6 bases). The V and J ends lost 6 bases and 3 bases respectively, with 23 bases between them. The V gene's germline CDR1 is SQVTM and CDR2 ANQGSEA. This CDR3 is 16 amino acids long. DNA of the CDR3: TGCAGCGTCCCTCTCCGCCGGGACAAGGGAGAAGAGACCCAGTACTTC. Encoded protein: CSVPLRRDKGEETQYF.

The rearrangement joins TRBV5-1 to TRBJ2-3; 7 bases align to TRBD2. CDR3 length: 15 residues. J was trimmed by 0 bases and V by 3 bases; bases with no gene match: 4. From germline, CDR1 is SGHRS and CDR2 YFSETQ. As DNA, the CDR3 is TGCGCCAGCAGCTCGGGGGGTTCTAGCACAGATACGCAGTATTTT. This encodes CASSSGGSSTDTQYF.

This rearrangement joins TRBV6-1 to TRBJ2-3; D ambiguous. Trimming cost V 4 bases and J 6 bases, with 20 bases left between them. The CDR3 has 16 residues. CDR1 is MNHNS and CDR2 is SASEGT in the germline V gene. The CDR3: CASSALLAVELDTQYF. In DNA, the CDR3 is TGTGCCAGCAGTGCCCTATTAGCCGTAGAACTGGATACGCAGTATTTT.

The CDR3 DNA sequence: TGTGCCAGCAGCGTAGGCCAGGGGGCCGTAAACACCATATATTTT. Encoded protein: CASSVGQGAVNTIYF. The rearrangement links TRBV9 to TRBJ1-3; TRBD1 matches 8 bases. This CDR3 is 15 amino acids long. Unmatched junction bases numbered 5, after V lost 0 bases and J lost 6 bases. Germline lookup yields CDR1 SGDLS and CDR2 YYNGEE.

The chain joins TRBV27 to TRBJ2-6; D is perhaps TRBD1 (6 bases). CDR3 length: 18 amino acids. Germline V gives CDR1 MNHEY, CDR2 SMNVEV (reference sequence). V dropped 2 bases and J dropped 0 bases, with 14 bases sitting between them. The DNA of the CDR3 is TGTGCCAGCAGTTTAAGGACAGAACCAGTCTCTGGGGCCAACGTCCTGACTTTC. Translation gives CASSLRTEPVSGANVLTF. Combining the CDR3 with reference TRBV27 and TRBJ2-6 gives the whole variable domain EAQVTQNPRYLITVTGKKLTVTCSQNMNHEYMSWYRQDPGLGLRQIYYSMNVEVTDKGDVPEGYKVSRKEKRNFPLILESPSPNQTSLYFCASSLRTEPVSGANVLTFGAGSRLTVL.